This TCR beta chain was sequenced during a study of T cell responses to AZD1222 COVID-19 vaccine. Method: immunoSEQ multiplex PCR; TCRdb's copy keeps in-frame clones and lacks some. Here the sample spans about 110,000 clones, roughly nine tenths being singletons. The sequences come from peripheral blood, collected on day 0 of AZD1222 vaccination. This clonotype was obtained from an adult in good health.

This chain's CDR3 is CASSLQRGVREAFF. Written as DNA, the CDR3 is TGTGCCAGCAGTTTACAAAGAGGGGTCAGGGAAGCTTTCTTT. V is TRBV28 and J is TRBJ1-1; maybe TRBD1 (5 bases). The CDR3 is 14 residues long. Germline V gene sequence: CDR1 MDHEN, CDR2 SYDVKM. Trimming shortened V by 2 bases and J by 8 bases, and 15 bases separated the two germline ends.